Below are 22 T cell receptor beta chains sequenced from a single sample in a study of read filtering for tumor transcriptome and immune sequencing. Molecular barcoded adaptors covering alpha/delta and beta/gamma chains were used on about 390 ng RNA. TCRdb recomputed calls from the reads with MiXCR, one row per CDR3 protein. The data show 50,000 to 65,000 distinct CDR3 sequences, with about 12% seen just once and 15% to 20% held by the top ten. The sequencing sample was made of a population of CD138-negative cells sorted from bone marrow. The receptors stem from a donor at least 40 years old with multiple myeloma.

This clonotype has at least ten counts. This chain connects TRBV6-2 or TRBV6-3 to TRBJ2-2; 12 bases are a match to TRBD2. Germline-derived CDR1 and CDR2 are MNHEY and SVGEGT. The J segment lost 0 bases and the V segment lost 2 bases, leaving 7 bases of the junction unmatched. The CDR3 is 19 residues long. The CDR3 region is CASSYLAGGPNTNTGELFF. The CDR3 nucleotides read TGTGCCAGCAGTTACCTAGCGGGGGGGCCTAACACGAACACCGGGGAGCTGTTTTTT.

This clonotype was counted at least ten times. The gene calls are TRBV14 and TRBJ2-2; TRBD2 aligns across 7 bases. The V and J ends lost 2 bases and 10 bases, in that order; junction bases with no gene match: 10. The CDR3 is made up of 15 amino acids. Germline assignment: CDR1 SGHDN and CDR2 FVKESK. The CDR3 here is CASSQPRTRGVELFF. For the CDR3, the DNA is TGTGCCAGCAGCCAACCGCGGACTAGAGGCGTGGAGCTGTTTTTT.

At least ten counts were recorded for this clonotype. DNA of the CDR3: TGCAGTGCTACTACTCTCCGGGACGGAGGAGAGACCCAGTACTTC. Its protein product is CSATTLRDGGETQYF. The genes are TRBV20-1 and TRBJ2-5; the D call may be TRBD1 or TRBD2 (5 bases each). Germline CDR1 reads DFQATT; CDR2 reads SNEGSKA (reference sequence). Between the trimmed V and J ends, which lost 4 bases and 4 bases, there was a span of 19 bases. The CDR3 runs 15 residues.

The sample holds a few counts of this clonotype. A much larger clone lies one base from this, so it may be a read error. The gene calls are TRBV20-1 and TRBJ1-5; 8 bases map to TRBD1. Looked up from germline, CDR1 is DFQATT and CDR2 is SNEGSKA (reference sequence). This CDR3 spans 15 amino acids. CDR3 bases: TGCAGTGTTGAGGACAGGGAGAGAGGGAATCAGCCCCTGCATTTT. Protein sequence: CSVEDRERGNQPLHF.

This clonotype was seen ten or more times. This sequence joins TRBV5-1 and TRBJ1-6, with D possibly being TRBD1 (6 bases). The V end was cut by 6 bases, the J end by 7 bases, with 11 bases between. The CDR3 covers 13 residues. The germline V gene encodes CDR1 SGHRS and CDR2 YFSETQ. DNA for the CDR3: TGCGCCAGCAACGACCAGGGGAATTCACCCCTCCACTTT. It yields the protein CASNDQGNSPLHF.

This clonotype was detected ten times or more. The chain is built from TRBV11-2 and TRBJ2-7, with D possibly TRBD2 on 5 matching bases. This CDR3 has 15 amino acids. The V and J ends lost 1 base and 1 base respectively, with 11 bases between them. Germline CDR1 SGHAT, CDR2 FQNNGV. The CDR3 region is CASSLGRGWSYEQYF. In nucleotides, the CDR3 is TGTGCCAGCAGCTTAGGTCGGGGTTGGTCCTACGAGCAGTACTTC.

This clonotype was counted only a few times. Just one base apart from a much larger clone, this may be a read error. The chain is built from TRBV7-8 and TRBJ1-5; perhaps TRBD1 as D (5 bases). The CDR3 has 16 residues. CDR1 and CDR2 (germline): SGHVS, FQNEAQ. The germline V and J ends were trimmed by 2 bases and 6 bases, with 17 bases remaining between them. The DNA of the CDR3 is TGTGCCAGCAGCTTACAAAATCGGGGGGGGGGTCAGCCCCAGCATTTT. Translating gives CASSLQNRGGGQPQHF.

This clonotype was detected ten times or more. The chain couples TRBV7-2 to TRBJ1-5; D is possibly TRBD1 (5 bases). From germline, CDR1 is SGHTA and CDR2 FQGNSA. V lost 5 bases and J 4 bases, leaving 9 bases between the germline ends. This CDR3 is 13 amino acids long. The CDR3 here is CASSPGQNQPQHF. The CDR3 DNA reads TGTGCCAGCAGCCCAGGGCAGAATCAGCCCCAGCATTTT.

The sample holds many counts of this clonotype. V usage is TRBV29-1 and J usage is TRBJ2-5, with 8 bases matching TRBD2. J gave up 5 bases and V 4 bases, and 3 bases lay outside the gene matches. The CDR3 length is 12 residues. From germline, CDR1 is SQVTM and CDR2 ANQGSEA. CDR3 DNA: TGCAGCGTTGGACCGGGGGGGGAGACCCAGTACTTC. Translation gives CSVGPGGETQYF.

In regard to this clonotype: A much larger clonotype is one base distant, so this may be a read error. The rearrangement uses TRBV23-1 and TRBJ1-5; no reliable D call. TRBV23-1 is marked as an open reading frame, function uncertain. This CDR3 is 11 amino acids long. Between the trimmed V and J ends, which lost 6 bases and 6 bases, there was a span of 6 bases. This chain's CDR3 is CASSGSQPQHF. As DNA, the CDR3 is TGCGCCAGCAGCGGATCTCAGCCCCAGCATTTT.

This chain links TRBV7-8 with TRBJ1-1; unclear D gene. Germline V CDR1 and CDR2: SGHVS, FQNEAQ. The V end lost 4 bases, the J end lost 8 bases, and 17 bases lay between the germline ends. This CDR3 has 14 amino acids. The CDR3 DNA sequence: TGTGCCAGCAGCTGGCAGGAAACCTCACTGGAAGCTTTCTTT. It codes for CASSWQETSLEAFF. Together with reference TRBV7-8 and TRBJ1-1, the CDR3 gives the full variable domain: GAGVSQSPRYKVAKRGQDVALRCDPISGHVSLFWYQQALGQGPEFLTYFQNEAQLDKSGLPSDRFFAERPEGSVSTLKIQRTQQEDSAVYLCASSWQETSLEAFFGQGTRLTVV.

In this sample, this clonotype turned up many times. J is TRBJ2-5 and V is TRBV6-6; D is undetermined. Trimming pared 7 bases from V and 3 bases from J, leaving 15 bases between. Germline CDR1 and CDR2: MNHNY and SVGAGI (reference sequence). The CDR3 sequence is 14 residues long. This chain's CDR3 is CASTYGQVKETQYF. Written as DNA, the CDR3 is TGTGCCAGCACCTACGGGCAGGTCAAAGAGACCCAGTACTTC.

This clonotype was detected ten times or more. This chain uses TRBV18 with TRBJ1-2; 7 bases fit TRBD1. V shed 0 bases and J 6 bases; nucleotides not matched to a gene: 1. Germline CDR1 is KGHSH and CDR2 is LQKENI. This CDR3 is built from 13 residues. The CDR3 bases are TGTGCCAGCTCACCACCTGACAGGGATGGCTACACCTTC. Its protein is CASSPPDRDGYTF.

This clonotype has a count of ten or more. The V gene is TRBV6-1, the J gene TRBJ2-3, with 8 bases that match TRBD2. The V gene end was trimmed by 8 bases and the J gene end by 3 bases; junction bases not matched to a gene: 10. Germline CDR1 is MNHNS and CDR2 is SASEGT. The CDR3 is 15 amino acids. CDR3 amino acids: CASSGTRSITDTQYF. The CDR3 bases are TGTGCCAGCTCCGGGACTAGGTCGATAACAGATACGCAGTATTTT.

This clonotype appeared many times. The CDR3 DNA reads TGTGCCAGCAGGGCAGGTCGCACAGATACGCAGTATTTT. It codes for CASRAGRTDTQYF. J is TRBJ2-3 and V is TRBV12-3 or TRBV12-4; D is ambiguous. The V gene lost 6 bases and the J gene lost 1 base, with 8 bases spanning the gap. The CDR3 extends over 13 amino acids.

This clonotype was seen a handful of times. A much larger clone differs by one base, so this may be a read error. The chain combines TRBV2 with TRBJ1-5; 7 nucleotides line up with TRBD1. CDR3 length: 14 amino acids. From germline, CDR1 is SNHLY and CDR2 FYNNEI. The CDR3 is CASNYRGMDQPQQF. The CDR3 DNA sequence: TGTGCCAGCAACTACAGGGGAATGGATCAGCCCCAGCAATTT.

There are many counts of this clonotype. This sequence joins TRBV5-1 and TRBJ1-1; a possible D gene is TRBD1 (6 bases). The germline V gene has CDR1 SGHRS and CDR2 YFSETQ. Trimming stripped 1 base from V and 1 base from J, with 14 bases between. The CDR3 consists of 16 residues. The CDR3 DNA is TGCGCCAGCAGCTTGAGGGCAGGGGCGAGGAACACTGAAGCTTTCTTT. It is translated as CASSLRAGARNTEAFF.

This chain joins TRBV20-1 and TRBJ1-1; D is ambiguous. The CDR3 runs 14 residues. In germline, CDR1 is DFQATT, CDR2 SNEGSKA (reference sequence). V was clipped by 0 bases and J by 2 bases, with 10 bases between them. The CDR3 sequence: CSAREDWSNTEAFF. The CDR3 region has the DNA TGCAGTGCTAGAGAGGACTGGTCAAACACTGAAGCTTTCTTT.

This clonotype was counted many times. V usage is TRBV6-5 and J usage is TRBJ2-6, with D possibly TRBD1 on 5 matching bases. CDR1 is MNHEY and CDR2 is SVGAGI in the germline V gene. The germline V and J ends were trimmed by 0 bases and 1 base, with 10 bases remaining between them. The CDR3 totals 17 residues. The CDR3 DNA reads TGTGCCAGCAGTTACTCTGGCAGGGTGTCTGGGGCCAACGTCCTGACTTTC. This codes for CASSYSGRVSGANVLTF.

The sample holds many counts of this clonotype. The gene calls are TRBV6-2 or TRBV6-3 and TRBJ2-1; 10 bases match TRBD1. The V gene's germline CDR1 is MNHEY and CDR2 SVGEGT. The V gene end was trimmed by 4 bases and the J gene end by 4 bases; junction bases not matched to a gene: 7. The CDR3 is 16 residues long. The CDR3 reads CASSSIPGQGYNEQFF. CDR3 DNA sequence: TGTGCCAGCAGTTCCATTCCGGGACAGGGGTACAATGAGCAGTTCTTC.

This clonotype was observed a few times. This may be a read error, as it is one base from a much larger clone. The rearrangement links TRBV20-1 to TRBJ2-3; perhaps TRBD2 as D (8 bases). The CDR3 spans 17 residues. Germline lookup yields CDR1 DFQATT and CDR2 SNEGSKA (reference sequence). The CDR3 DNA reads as TGCAGTGCTAGAGATCGGGAGGGGGCCGGCTGGACAGATACGCTGTATTTT. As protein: CSARDREGAGWTDTLYF.

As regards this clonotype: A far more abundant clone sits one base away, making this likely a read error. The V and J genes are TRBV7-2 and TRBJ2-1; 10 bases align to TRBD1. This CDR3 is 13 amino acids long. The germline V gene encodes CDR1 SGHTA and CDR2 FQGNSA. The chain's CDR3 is CASKKTGGNERFF. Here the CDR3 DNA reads TGTGCCAGTAAAAAGACAGGGGGCAATGAGCGGTTCTTC.